This entry features one T cell receptor beta chain sequence. Its specificity is not known. The data stem from a study of early T cells in non-severe SARS-CoV-2 infection. Across the study: Unsorted whole blood bulk RNA was sequenced, with unpaired chains. Study-level findings and limits: VDJdb-based matching was biased toward anti-spike CD8 responses and missed private and CD4 specificities.

Individual cDNA molecules were tagged with unique molecular identifiers. Using its own MiXCR run on the 5' RACE reads, TCRdb lists one record per CDR3 protein. The sample has some 49,000 distinct CDR3 sequences; 12% are singletons. With 10 bases removed from V and 3 bases from J, the gap between germline ends came to 19 bases. This CDR3 contains 14 residues. Germline CDR1 reads MDHEN; CDR2 reads SYDVKM. The chain employs TRBV28 and TRBJ2-7, with D possibly being TRBD2 (7 bases). The specimen was whole blood. This clonotype was sampled from an adult who was a healthcare worker with PCR-confirmed SARS-CoV-2 infection or an uninfected control (not recorded which). Written as DNA, the CDR3 is TGTGCCATCGCGGGGGCCCAACAATTCTACGAGCAGTACTTC. Its translation: CAIAGAQQFYEQYF.